This TCR beta chain was observed in a study of T cell responses to AZD1222 COVID-19 vaccine. Study-wide results and caveats: All repertoire sampling was performed exclusively after the peak T cell response. Only a handful of AZD1222 recipients were seropositive at baseline. Two AZD1222 doses significantly raised spike-specific TCR breadth and depth over controls. Targets within unmutated variant regions were reportedly found for nearly half of spike-specific TCRs.

V was trimmed by 1 base and J by 4 bases, leaving 16 bases between them. The CDR3 has 16 amino acids. Germline CDR1 is SGHVS and CDR2 is FQNEAQ. To note about this clone: Its antigen is still unknown.

Data came from immunoSEQ multiplex PCR; TCRdb stores just in-frame clones and leaves some out. The sample yields over 100,000 clones, around nine tenths seen once. This sequence joins TRBV7-8 and TRBJ1-2, with no clear D. Sequenced here: peripheral blood, sampled on day 0 of AZD1222 vaccination. The receptor was isolated from an adult in good health. Here the CDR3 DNA reads TGTGCCAGCAGCTTAGTCGGGCGGGCAGGAACCTATGGCTACACCTTC. Its translation: CASSLVGRAGTYGYTF.